The 21 T cell receptor beta chains below all came from one sample that was sequenced in a study of CXCR3-negative and CXCR3-positive naive CD8 T cells. The TRB libraries of cDNA were built by UMI-labeled 5' RACE. From the 5' RACE reads, TCRdb lists one entry per CDR3 protein and no DNA. The sample includes more than 45,000 distinct CDR3 sequences. Sequencing input: memory CD8+ T cells from blood. The receptor set was obtained from a human donor in good health. Some clones in this sample may be carry-over from other donors' samples.

This chain connects TRBV9 to TRBJ2-5. Germline V gene sequence: CDR1 SGDLS, CDR2 YYNGEE. The CDR3 runs 13 residues. The CDR3 region is CASSVEVSSDQYF. The variable domain in full, completed from reference TRBV9 and TRBJ2-5, reads DSGVTQTPKHLITATGQRVTLRCSPRSGDLSVYWYQQSLDQGLQFLIQYYNGEERAKGNILERFSAQQFPDLHSELNLSSLELGDSALYFCASSVEVSSDQYFGPGTRLLVL.

This CDR3 is CASSQETGNQPQHF. This chain connects TRBV4-1 to TRBJ1-5. This CDR3 contains 14 residues. Germline V lookup: CDR1 MGHRA, CDR2 YSYEKL.

The J gene is TRBJ1-2, the V gene TRBV20-1; TCRdb names TRBD1, which stays unverified in the absence of DNA. The V gene's germline CDR1 is DFQATT and CDR2 SNEGSKA (reference sequence). This CDR3 spans 16 amino acids. CDR3 sequence reads: CSARDSQGASFYGYTF.

V usage is TRBV20-1 and J usage is TRBJ2-2; without DNA, the TCRdb call of TRBD1 cannot be checked. The CDR3 is 12 residues long. Germline CDR1 and CDR2: DFQATT and SNEGSKA (reference sequence). CDR3 region: CSALTGAGELFF.

This chain joins TRBV6-5 and TRBJ2-7; the D call of TRBD1 rests on TCRdb alone, since no DNA is present to check it. CDR1 is MNHEY and CDR2 is SVGAGI in the germline V gene. This CDR3 spans 16 amino acids. The CDR3 here is CASSFGQGGPSYEQYF.

The chain links TRBV27 to TRBJ2-1; TCRdb picks TRBD1, but there is no DNA to check that call. Germline V CDR1 and CDR2: MNHEY, SMNVEV (reference sequence). The CDR3 length is 15 residues. The CDR3 reads CASSPGTGDWNEQFF.

The chain recombines TRBV20-1 with TRBJ1-2. Germline assignment: CDR1 DFQATT and CDR2 SNEGSKA (reference sequence). The CDR3 covers 13 residues. The CDR3 is CSAKEGANYGYTF.

This chain links TRBV4-1 with TRBJ2-1; no DNA is available, so the TRBD2 call from TCRdb remains unchecked. Germline values: CDR1 MGHRA, CDR2 YSYEKL. CDR3 length equals 17 residues. CDR3 in amino acids: CASSQVYERGENNEQFF.

The chain combines TRBV10-3 with TRBJ1-1. The CDR3 contains 18 residues. CDR1 is ENHRY, CDR2 SYGVKD, per germline. This CDR3 is CAISESSNRQPRDTEAFF.

The gene calls are TRBV27 and TRBJ2-7; the D gene TCRdb calls, TRBD1, cannot be checked with no DNA. This CDR3 comprises 14 residues. Germline V lookup: CDR1 MNHEY, CDR2 SMNVEV (reference sequence). The CDR3 sequence is CASSWAGARYEQYF.

The CDR3 sequence: CASSLTSQLNDGYTF. V usage is TRBV7-2 and J usage is TRBJ2-7. The CDR3 is 15 residues long. Germline V lookup: CDR1 SGHTA, CDR2 FQGNSA.

The chain has TRBV4-1 and TRBJ2-7; TCRdb gives TRBD1 as the D gene, but with no DNA this cannot be confirmed. The CDR3 contains 13 residues. CDR1 is MGHRA and CDR2 is YSYEKL in the germline V gene. The CDR3 reads CASSPLTGSEQYF.

The chain uses TRBV12-3 or TRBV12-4 and TRBJ1-4; TCRdb's assignment of TRBD1 cannot be checked, as there is no DNA. The CDR3 consists of 15 residues. The CDR3 spells CASTLSDKGNEKLFF.

This sequence joins TRBV29-1 and TRBJ1-3; checking the TCRdb D call of TRBD1 is not possible without DNA. In germline, CDR1 is SQVTM, CDR2 ANQGSEA. CDR3 size: 15 residues. CDR3 sequence reads: CSVEDPRETGNTIYF.

This chain uses TRBV7-9 with TRBJ2-2. The CDR3 loop spans 12 amino acids. Germline assignment: CDR1 SEHNR and CDR2 FQNEAQ (reference sequence). CDR3 region: CASSLVGGELFF.

The chain uses TRBV12-3 or TRBV12-4 and TRBJ2-3. The CDR3 extends over 14 amino acids. CDR3 sequence reads: CASSEAGSTDTQYF.

The J gene is TRBJ2-7, the V gene TRBV29-1; TCRdb's D call, TRBD2, is unchecked because there is no DNA. Germline V gives CDR1 SQVTM, CDR2 ANQGSEA. CDR3 length: 13 amino acids. The CDR3 here is CSVRLAGSYEQYF.

The CDR3 reads CASSPIVRGPSTDTRYF. The gene calls are TRBV7-8 and TRBJ2-3; TCRdb designates TRBD1, a call that cannot be tested without DNA. The CDR3 has 17 residues. Germline values: CDR1 SGHVS, CDR2 FQNEAQ.

The J gene is TRBJ2-7, the V gene TRBV20-1; TCRdb outputs TRBD2, but without DNA this stays unchecked. The germline V gene encodes CDR1 DFQATT and CDR2 SNEGSKA (reference sequence). CDR3 length: 15 residues. The CDR3 loop reads CSASPLTSGSYEQYF.

The CDR3 here is CASSQDSLAGKGRELFF. The chain recombines TRBV4-3 with TRBJ2-2; with no DNA, the TCRdb D assignment of TRBD2 cannot be verified. CDR1 and CDR2 (germline): LGHNA, YSLEER. This CDR3 has 17 amino acids.

V and J are TRBV29-1 and TRBJ1-1; the D call of TRBD1 rests on TCRdb alone, since no DNA is present to check it. CDR1 is SQVTM and CDR2 is ANQGSEA in the germline V gene. This CDR3 has 16 residues. CDR3: CSVENRQGVPNTEAFF.